One sample yielded the 31 T cell receptor beta chains listed below, sequenced in a study of human T cells and chemical hapten exposure. TCRdb ran MiXCR on the RACE reads and lists one entry per CDR3 protein. The table has some 70,000 distinct CDR3 sequences, 10% seen once. Time point noted: patch test 2, 6 weeks after DPC sensitization. Specified treatment: therapeutic diphenylcyclopropenone sensitization with weekly scalp DPC. The sequenced sample was whole blood, obtained in connection with sensitization to the hapten diphenylcyclopropenone (DPC). These receptors were obtained from a woman between 45 and 60 years old with alopecia areata. Some clones in this sample may be carry-over from other donors' samples.

This clonotype appeared many times. V gene TRBV30 combines with J gene TRBJ2-5; D possibly corresponds to TRBD2 (5 bases). Germline V gene data show CDR1 as GTSNPN and CDR2 as SVGIG (reference sequence). The CDR3 contains 12 residues. Trimming took 8 bases from V and 7 from J, leaving 17 bases between them. In DNA, the CDR3 is TGTGCCGGGCGCGGAGGTGGAGGGACCCAGTACTTC. Protein sequence: CAGRGGGGTQYF. The full variable domain, its missing parts supplied by reference TRBV30 and TRBJ2-5, is SQTIHQWPATLVQPVGSPLSLECTVEGTSNPNLYWYRQAAGRGLQLLFYSVGIGQISSEVPQNLSASRPQDRQFILSSKKLLLSDSGFYLCAGRGGGGTQYFGPGTRLLVL.

This clonotype was observed a handful of times. The rearrangement uses TRBV12-3 or TRBV12-4 and TRBJ2-3; 7 nucleotides match TRBD2. The CDR3 runs to 16 residues. V lost 5 bases, J lost 0 bases, and 8 bases stayed unmatched. The CDR3 sequence: CASSRPSRGSTDTQYF. The CDR3 bases are TGTGCCAGCAGTAGACCCTCGCGGGGGAGCACAGATACGCAGTATTTT.

This clonotype was detected many times. The chain carries TRBV4-2 and TRBJ2-2; D not certain. V was trimmed by 0 bases and J by 6 bases, leaving 11 bases between them. CDR3 length equals 15 residues. CDR1 is LGHNA, CDR2 YNFKEQ, per germline. CDR3 nucleotide sequence: TGTGCCAGCAGCCAAGATTCCGGGTCGGCCGGGGAGCTGTTTTTT. This translates into CASSQDSGSAGELFF.

The rearrangement links TRBV25-1 to TRBJ2-1; maybe TRBD2 (6 bases). Germline V gene lookup returns CDR1 MGHDK and CDR2 SYGVNS. The V end was cut by 7 bases, the J end by 13 bases, with 14 bases between. The CDR3 runs 11 residues. The CDR3 DNA follows: TGTGCCAGCACATCCGGGACTGAACAGTTCTTC. Its protein is CASTSGTEQFF.

This clonotype has a count of ten or more. The V and J genes are TRBV5-1 and TRBJ2-7; 9 bases match TRBD2. Germline V CDR1 and CDR2: SGHRS, YFSETQ. J gave up 4 bases and V 4 bases, and 9 bases lay outside the gene matches. CDR3 length: 15 residues. The DNA of the CDR3 is TGCGCCAGCAGCCACGGTGTAGCGGGAGAATACGAGCAGTACTTC. It specifies CASSHGVAGEYEQYF.

In this sample, this clonotype turned up many times. The gene calls are TRBV30 and TRBJ1-1, with 7 bases fitting TRBD1. The length of the CDR3 is 13 residues. V trimming: 3 bases; J trimming: 4 bases; junction bases outside the gene matches: 5. Germline CDR1 is GTSNPN and CDR2 is SVGIG (reference sequence). The CDR3, as DNA: TGTGCCTGGAGACGAGACAGGGCCACTGAAGCTTTCTTT. Residues: CAWRRDRATEAFF.

This clonotype was recorded many times. The chain recombines TRBV18 with TRBJ1-1; 8 nucleotides match TRBD1. The CDR3 contains 15 residues. Germline CDR1 is KGHSH and CDR2 is LQKENI. V trimming: 6 bases; J trimming: 1 base; junction bases outside the gene matches: 7. The CDR3 DNA sequence: TGTGCCAGCTCCCCGACAGGGGACCGGAACACTGAAGCTTTCTTT. It codes for CASSPTGDRNTEAFF. The full variable domain, with the rest looked up from reference TRBV18 and TRBJ1-1, is NAGVMQNPRHLVRRRGQEARLRCSPMKGHSHVYWYRQLPEEGLKFMVYLQKENIIDESGMPKERFSAEFPKEGPSILRIQQVVRGDSAAYFCASSPTGDRNTEAFFGQGTRLTVV.

This chain links TRBV7-2 with TRBJ2-7, with D perhaps matching TRBD2 (6 bases). This CDR3 has 15 residues. Between the trimmed V and J ends, which lost 5 bases and 5 bases, there was a span of 19 bases. Per the germline V gene, CDR1 is SGHTA and CDR2 is FQGNSA. The CDR3 sequence is CASSQGPGSLHEQYF. The CDR3 DNA is TGTGCCAGCAGCCAGGGCCCCGGGAGTCTCCACGAGCAGTACTTC.

The chain links TRBV9 to TRBJ2-3, with D perhaps matching TRBD2 (5 bases). Between the trimmed V and J ends, which lost 2 bases and 6 bases, there was a span of 16 bases. This CDR3 is built from 15 residues. The germline V gene encodes CDR1 SGDLS and CDR2 YYNGEE. CDR3 sequence: CASSVRPTERDTQYF. CDR3 sequence (DNA): TGTGCCAGCAGCGTTCGTCCCACAGAGCGGGATACGCAGTATTTT.

This clonotype showed up many times. The chain couples TRBV19 to TRBJ2-2, with 8 positions matching TRBD1. Germline CDR1 is LNHDA and CDR2 is SQIVND (reference sequence). The J segment lost 7 bases and the V segment lost 1 base, leaving 5 bases of the junction unmatched. This CDR3 spans 15 amino acids. CDR3 amino acids: CASSIAGGAVGELFF. CDR3 nucleotide sequence: TGTGCCAGTAGTATAGCAGGGGGCGCCGTCGGGGAGCTGTTTTTT.

This clonotype was counted at least ten times. V and J are TRBV3-1 and TRBJ2-3; 9 bases match TRBD1. The CDR3 spans 15 residues. Germline loops: CDR1 LGHDT, CDR2 YNNKEL (reference sequence). Germline trimming cut 4 bases from V and 3 bases from J; bases unmatched to any gene: 5. CDR3 DNA: TGTGCCAGCAGCCCAGGGACAGGGTGGACAGATACGCAGTATTTT. This encodes CASSPGTGWTDTQYF.

This clonotype was seen many times. V is TRBV3-1 and J is TRBJ2-1; 12 bases match TRBD2. The junction had 4 bases not matched to a gene; V was cut back by 1 base and J by 6 bases. The CDR3 totals 16 residues. Germline-derived CDR1 and CDR2 are LGHDT and YNNKEL (reference sequence). CDR3 sequence (DNA): TGTGCCAGCAGCCAAGCGTCTAGCGGGAGGGGCAATGAGCAGTTCTTC. This gives the protein CASSQASSGRGNEQFF.

By share of the sample, this clonotype is medium-sized (0.01 to 0.1%). The chain is built from TRBV25-1 and TRBJ2-1, with D maybe TRBD1 (6 bases). V shed 2 bases and J shed 4 bases, with 21 bases lying between them. The CDR3 runs to 18 residues. Germline CDR1 and CDR2: MGHDK and SYGVNS. CDR3 in amino acids: CASSETLGGQGIYNEQFF. For the CDR3, the DNA is TGTGCCAGCAGTGAAACTTTGGGCGGGCAGGGGATTTACAATGAGCAGTTCTTC.

At least ten counts were recorded for this clonotype. This sequence joins TRBV6-6 and TRBJ1-6; D uncertain. Germline CDR1 MNHNY, CDR2 SVGAGI (reference sequence). Trimming removed 5 bases at V and 7 bases at J, with 12 bases between. This CDR3 region has 14 residues. The CDR3 loop is CASSPVGLNSPLHF. In nucleotides, the CDR3 is TGTGCCAGCAGTCCTGTAGGGTTGAATTCACCCCTCCACTTT.

This clonotype has at least ten counts. The chain uses TRBV14 and TRBJ2-4; no clear D gene. Germline CDR1 reads SGHDN; CDR2 reads FVKESK. The V and J ends lost 4 bases and 1 base respectively, with 8 bases between them. The CDR3 extends over 14 amino acids. The CDR3 loop is CASSPLLAKNIQYF. The DNA of the CDR3 is TGTGCCAGCAGCCCTCTCCTGGCCAAAAACATTCAGTACTTC.

This clonotype has a count of ten or more. The V and J genes are TRBV3-1 and TRBJ1-1, with D possibly being TRBD1 (6 bases). CDR1 LGHDT and CDR2 YNNKEL come from the germline V gene (reference sequence). V was pared by 4 bases and J by 3 bases, with 12 bases between. The CDR3 has 14 residues. CDR3 in amino acids: CASSRPTGYTEAFF. The CDR3 nucleotides are TGTGCCAGCAGCCGCCCGACAGGATACACTGAAGCTTTCTTT. The variable domain in full, completed from reference TRBV3-1 and TRBJ1-1, reads DTAVSQTPKYLVTQMGNDKSIKCEQNLGHDTMYWYKQDSKKFLKIMFSYNNKELIINETVPNRFSPKSPDKAHLNLHINSLELGDSAVYFCASSRPTGYTEAFFGQGTRLTVV.

V gene TRBV23-1 combines with J gene TRBJ2-1, with 9 bases matching TRBD1. TRBV23-1 is designated an ORF whose function remains uncertain. The CDR3 is made up of 15 amino acids. With V trimmed by 8 bases and J by 5 bases, 10 bases remained unmatched. This CDR3 reads CASGQGQGFHNEQFF. CDR3 DNA: TGCGCCAGCGGACAGGGACAGGGATTCCACAATGAGCAGTTCTTC.

This clonotype was counted at least ten times. This chain links TRBV7-9 with TRBJ2-1; perhaps TRBD2 as D (5 bases). This CDR3 spans 13 amino acids. Trimming pared 5 bases from V and 2 bases from J, leaving 7 bases between. Germline V gene lookup returns CDR1 SEHNR and CDR2 FQNEAQ (reference sequence). CDR3 nucleotides: TGTGCCAGCAGCGGAGGAACCTACAATGAGCAGTTCTTC. It is translated as CASSGGTYNEQFF.

This clonotype was recorded many times. CDR3 bases: TGTGCCAGCAGCCTACATCACCGCCGGGTGCTGGGCGGGGATGAGCAGTTCTTC. Its protein product is CASSLHHRRVLGGDEQFF. V usage is TRBV14 and J usage is TRBJ2-1; maybe TRBD2 (6 bases). The V end lost 4 bases, the J end lost 8 bases, and 27 bases lay between the germline ends. Germline assignment: CDR1 SGHDN and CDR2 FVKESK. The CDR3 consists of 18 residues.

This clonotype has a count of ten or more. The J gene is TRBJ1-5, the V gene TRBV10-2; D is possibly TRBD1 (6 bases). In germline, CDR1 is WSHSY, CDR2 SAAADI. V gave up 8 bases and J gave up 0 bases, with 23 bases separating them. The CDR3 contains 18 residues. DNA for the CDR3: TGCGCCAGCGGAGAGGGGTACAGGGACCCTAATAGCAATCAGCCCCAGCATTTT. Its protein is CASGEGYRDPNSNQPQHF.

This clonotype occurred many times. The chain employs TRBV28 and TRBJ1-2; D may be TRBD1 (6 bases). The CDR3 has 16 residues. V was pared by 2 bases and J by 6 bases, with 19 bases between. CDR1 and CDR2 (germline): MDHEN, SYDVKM. The CDR3 is CASSLGAGGLTHGYTF. CDR3 nucleotides: TGTGCCAGCAGTTTAGGGGCGGGGGGCCTTACTCATGGCTACACCTTC.

This clonotype has a handful of counts. This chain links TRBV30 with TRBJ1-2; D gene uncertain. Germline V CDR1 and CDR2: GTSNPN, SVGIG (reference sequence). Trimming shortened V by 0 bases and J by 3 bases, and 5 bases separated the two germline ends. This CDR3 is 12 amino acids long. This chain's CDR3 is CAWSVLDYGYTF. The DNA for the CDR3 is TGTGCCTGGAGTGTACTGGACTATGGCTACACCTTC.

This clonotype appeared a few times. The chain joins TRBV12-3 or TRBV12-4 to TRBJ2-2; 8 nucleotides align to TRBD1. Trimming at V came to 1 base and at J to 7 bases, leaving 2 bases not matched to a gene. The CDR3 runs to 14 residues. The CDR3 here is CASSLGTGIGELFF. The CDR3 bases are TGTGCCAGCAGTTTAGGGACAGGGATCGGGGAGCTGTTTTTT.

This clonotype was seen only once. This may stem from a read error, because a much larger clone lies one nucleotide away. The chain carries TRBV3-1 and TRBJ2-7; D is possibly TRBD1 or TRBD2 (5 bases each). The CDR3 has 16 residues. Looked up from germline, CDR1 is LGHDT and CDR2 is YNNKEL (reference sequence). The CDR3 coding sequence is TGTGCCAGCAGACAAGATGTGGGACCCGGTTCTCGAGAGCAGTACTTC. Its protein product is CASRQDVGPGSREQYF.

This clonotype has a count of ten or more. V is TRBV7-6 and J is TRBJ2-2, with D unresolved. The CDR3 consists of 15 residues. V lost 4 bases to trimming and J lost 4 bases, with 13 bases between them. Germline CDR1 SGHVS, CDR2 FNYEAQ. The CDR3 DNA is TGTGCCAGCAGCTCCCTAACACAATTCACCGGGGAGCTGTTTTTT. Its protein is CASSSLTQFTGELFF.

This clonotype is medium-sized in the sample. The chain employs TRBV7-9 and TRBJ2-7, with D perhaps matching TRBD2 (5 bases). The length of the CDR3 is 13 residues. Trimming stripped 5 bases from V and 3 bases from J, with 11 bases between. Germline loops: CDR1 SEHNR, CDR2 FQNEAQ (reference sequence). CDR3 region: CASSPDWSYEQYF. The CDR3 nucleotides read TGTGCCAGCAGCCCGGACTGGAGCTACGAGCAGTACTTC.

The V gene is TRBV30, the J gene TRBJ2-2; 10 positions match TRBD2. The CDR3 runs 15 residues. Germline CDR1 is GTSNPN and CDR2 is SVGIG (reference sequence). V lost 2 bases to trimming and J lost 8 bases; unmatched junction nucleotides: 8. CDR3 in amino acids: CAWSQLAGSSGELFF. The CDR3 coding sequence is TGTGCCTGGAGTCAACTAGCGGGATCGTCTGGGGAGCTGTTTTTT. Together with reference TRBV30 and TRBJ2-2, the CDR3 gives the full variable domain: SQTIHQWPATLVQPVGSPLSLECTVEGTSNPNLYWYRQAAGRGLQLLFYSVGIGQISSEVPQNLSASRPQDRQFILSSKKLLLSDSGFYLCAWSQLAGSSGELFFGEGSRLTVL.

At least ten counts were recorded for this clonotype. The V and J genes are TRBV12-3 or TRBV12-4 and TRBJ2-3, with 7 positions matching TRBD2. This CDR3 region has 15 residues. V was clipped by 0 bases and J by 0 bases; unmatched bases: 0. In DNA form, the CDR3 reads TGTGCCAGCAGTTTAGCTAGCGGGAGCACAGATACGCAGTATTTT. It specifies CASSLASGSTDTQYF.

This clonotype was observed a handful of times. The chain carries TRBV20-1 and TRBJ2-5; TRBD1 might be the D (6 bases). The length of the CDR3 is 14 residues. V lost 3 bases and J 0 bases, leaving 11 bases between the germline ends. Germline assignment: CDR1 DFQATT and CDR2 SNEGSKA (reference sequence). The CDR3 DNA follows: TGCAGTGCTAGTCCCCAGGGGAACCAAGAGACCCAGTACTTC. It yields the protein CSASPQGNQETQYF.

This clonotype was recorded at least ten times. This chain joins TRBV2 and TRBJ1-2; D may be TRBD1 (5 bases). The germline V and J ends were trimmed by 1 base and 4 bases, with 10 bases remaining between them. CDR1 is SNHLY and CDR2 is FYNNEI in the germline V gene. The CDR3 has 14 residues. CDR3 nucleotides: TGTGCCAGCAGTGAAGTTCAGGGAGCCTATGGCTACACCTTC. It translates to CASSEVQGAYGYTF.

This clonotype was seen many times. The rearrangement links TRBV7-8 to TRBJ2-1; 9 bases are shared with TRBD1. CDR3 length equals 14 residues. The germline V gene encodes CDR1 SGHVS and CDR2 FQNEAQ. V was clipped by 5 bases and J by 6 bases; unmatched bases: 5. CDR3 DNA sequence: TGTGCCAGCAGCATCCGGGACAGGGTCAATGAGCAGTTCTTC. This codes for CASSIRDRVNEQFF.